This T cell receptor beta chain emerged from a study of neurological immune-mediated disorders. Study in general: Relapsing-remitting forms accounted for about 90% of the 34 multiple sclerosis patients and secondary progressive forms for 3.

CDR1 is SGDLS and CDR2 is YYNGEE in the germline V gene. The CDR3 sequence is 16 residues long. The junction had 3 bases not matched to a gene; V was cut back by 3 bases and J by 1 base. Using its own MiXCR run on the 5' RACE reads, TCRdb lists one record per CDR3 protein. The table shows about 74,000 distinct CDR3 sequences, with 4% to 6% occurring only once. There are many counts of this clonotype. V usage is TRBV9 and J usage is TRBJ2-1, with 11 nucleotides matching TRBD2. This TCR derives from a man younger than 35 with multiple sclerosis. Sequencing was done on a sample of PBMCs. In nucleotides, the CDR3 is TGTGCCAGCAGCGGCCGACTAGCGGGATCCTACAATGAGCAGTTCTTC. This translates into CASSGRLAGSYNEQFF.